The present TCR beta chain was sequenced within a study of Ad26.COV2.S vaccination and SARS-CoV-2 variants. Study-level information: Donor was one of the participants in the Ad26.COV2.S arm of the COV1001 trial. Once, or twice with 56 days between doses, Ad26.COV2.S was given intramuscularly. Study-wide findings and caveats: In TCR breadth and depth analyses, total T cell responses may have been underestimated. People given the vaccine had a wider spike-specific TCR breadth than placebo recipients did.

With 10 bases removed from V and 3 bases from J, the gap between germline ends came to 16 bases. CDR3 length equals 13 residues. In germline, CDR1 is MNHEY, CDR2 SVGAGI. Documented treatment: some 20 received Ad26.COV2.S at low or high dose, single or two shots; several received placebo; per-sample allocation not given. Specimen acquisition occurred on day 63 following the initial vaccine or placebo injection. Comment on this clone: The antigen is undetermined.

Repertoires were generated with immunoSEQ multiplex PCR, while TCRdb's copy carries only in-frame clones and drops some. The sample lists 200,000 to 300,000 clones, about 83% occurring once. This TCR derives from a person between 18 and 59 years old who received the Ad26.COV2.S COVID-19 vaccine or a placebo. Source: peripheral blood, taken in a trial of Ad26.COV2.S vaccine versus placebo. The rearrangement links TRBV6-5 to TRBJ2-7; D may be TRBD2 (5 bases). CDR3 DNA: TGTGCCATCCGGGATCAGACCAGCTACGAGCAGTACGTC. It codes for CAIRDQTSYEQYV.